One and the same sample provided the 13 T cell receptor beta chains below, sequenced in a study of CD8+ T cells in alopecia areata. RNA extraction and reverse transcription yielded cDNA as sequencing template. The assay was immunoSEQ multiplex PCR, and TCRdb's table has in-frame clones only and misses some. Among hundreds of thousands of clones listed, about 68% were seen once. Sequencing used CD4+ T cells sorted from blood, obtained at week 0. The origin of the receptors is a human donor with alopecia areata.

This clone was picked up one time. V and J are TRBV5-4 and TRBJ2-2; D is ambiguous. V lost 3 bases and J 3 bases, leaving 3 bases between the germline ends. CDR3 length equals 12 residues. Per the germline V gene, CDR1 is SGHNT and CDR2 is YYREEE (reference sequence). The CDR3 reads CASSSYTGELFF. The CDR3 DNA sequence: TGTGCCAGCAGCTCTTACACCGGGGAGCTGTTTTTT.

The gene calls are TRBV29-1 and TRBJ1-1; perhaps TRBD1 as D (6 bases). V was pared by 3 bases and J by 1 base, with 9 bases between. CDR1 and CDR2 from the germline V gene are SQVTM and ANQGSEA. This CDR3 is built from 13 residues. Written as DNA, the CDR3 is TGCAGCGTTGAGGGGGCTCAGAACACTGAAGCTTTCTTT. Translated, it gives CSVEGAQNTEAFF. The complete variable domain, with remaining parts taken from reference TRBV29-1 and TRBJ1-1, reads SAVISQKPSRDICQRGTSLTIQCQVDSQVTMMFWYRQQPGQSLTLIATANQGSEATYESGFVIDKFPISRPNLTFSTLTVSNMSPEDSSIYLCSVEGAQNTEAFFGQGTRLTVV.

This clone has a handful of counts. At the DNA level, this CDR3 is encoded by other sequences in the same sample as well. This chain connects TRBV6-5 to TRBJ1-1, with D unclear. Trimming pared 0 bases from V and 0 bases from J, leaving 2 bases between. CDR3 length equals 13 residues. Germline CDR1 is MNHEY and CDR2 is SVGAGI. The CDR3 loop is CASSYSLNTEAFF. The CDR3 DNA reads as TGTGCCAGCAGTTACTCCTTGAACACTGAAGCTTTCTTT.

This clone was seen a few times. This chain links TRBV27 with TRBJ2-5, with D hard to call. V was cut by 2 bases and J by 5 bases, with 9 bases left in between. CDR3 size: 13 residues. Germline loops: CDR1 MNHEY, CDR2 SMNVEV (reference sequence). CDR3 protein: CASSLRRTETQYF. The CDR3 DNA reads TGTGCCAGCAGTTTACGGCGAACGGAGACCCAGTACTTC.

This sequence joins TRBV6-5 and TRBJ2-3, with D possibly being TRBD1 (6 bases). Looked up from germline, CDR1 is MNHEY and CDR2 is SVGAGI. The CDR3 has 13 amino acids. Trimming left V 3 bases short and J 5 bases short, with 9 bases between. CDR3 coding DNA: TGTGCCAGCAGTTATCAGGGGATAGATACGCAGTATTTT. Protein product: CASSYQGIDTQYF.

In regard to this clone: The identical CDR3 is also encoded by other nucleotide sequences in the sample. This chain links TRBV29-1 with TRBJ1-4; D possibly corresponds to TRBD1 (5 bases). This CDR3 region has 12 residues. V gave up 4 bases and J gave up 4 bases, with 7 bases separating them. The V gene's germline CDR1 is SQVTM and CDR2 ANQGSEA. This CDR3 is CSVGQSNEKLFF. The CDR3 DNA reads TGCAGCGTTGGACAGAGTAATGAAAAACTGTTTTTT.

This chain links TRBV29-1 with TRBJ1-1; D is undetermined. V was trimmed by 4 bases and J by 0 bases, leaving 9 bases between them. CDR1 SQVTM and CDR2 ANQGSEA come from the germline V gene. This CDR3 is 13 amino acids long. The CDR3 here is CSVVWPVNTEAFF. Here the CDR3 DNA reads TGCAGCGTTGTATGGCCAGTGAACACTGAAGCTTTCTTT. The full variable domain, in which reference TRBV29-1 and TRBJ1-1 provide the parts outside the CDR3, is SAVISQKPSRDICQRGTSLTIQCQVDSQVTMMFWYRQQPGQSLTLIATANQGSEATYESGFVIDKFPISRPNLTFSTLTVSNMSPEDSSIYLCSVVWPVNTEAFFGQGTRLTVV.

There are a few counts of this clone. The chain carries TRBV29-1 and TRBJ2-1; TRBD2 is a possible D gene (6 bases). Germline loops: CDR1 SQVTM, CDR2 ANQGSEA. The V and J ends lost 7 bases and 0 bases respectively, with 10 bases between them. This CDR3 comprises 13 residues. The CDR3 bases are TGCAGCGCCGACGGGAGCTCCTACAATGAGCAGTTCTTC. Translated, it gives CSADGSSYNEQFF.

The chain links TRBV9 to TRBJ1-6, with 9 bases identical to TRBD1. This CDR3 is 15 amino acids long. Germline CDR1 SGDLS, CDR2 YYNGEE. V lost 3 bases, J lost 7 bases, and 5 bases stayed unmatched. This chain's CDR3 is CASSALGQGNSPLHF. The CDR3 DNA is TGTGCCAGCAGCGCCCTTGGACAGGGGAATTCACCCCTCCACTTT.

V usage is TRBV30 and J usage is TRBJ2-2; D may be TRBD1 or TRBD2 (5 bases each). Trimming took off 8 bases at V and 1 base at J, with 17 bases between the two ends. Germline V gives CDR1 GTSNPN, CDR2 SVGIG (reference sequence). The CDR3 is made up of 15 amino acids. The CDR3 DNA is TGTGCCCGGGACGCGGCCCTCGGGAACACCGGGGAGCTGTTTTTT. It translates to CARDAALGNTGELFF.

This clone was counted only a few times. The chain carries TRBV27 and TRBJ2-7; 8 nucleotides align to TRBD1. The ends lost 8 bases at V and 2 bases at J; junction bases unmatched: 8. Germline CDR1 is MNHEY and CDR2 is SMNVEV (reference sequence). The CDR3 has 14 amino acids. The CDR3 coding sequence is TGTGCCAGCGGTCCGGGACAGGCTCCCTACGAGCAGTACTTC. Translated: CASGPGQAPYEQYF.

The chain carries TRBV29-1 and TRBJ2-5; possible D gene TRBD1, 5 bases. The CDR3 has 12 amino acids. Between the trimmed V and J ends, which lost 6 bases and 6 bases, there was a span of 14 bases. From germline, CDR1 is SQVTM and CDR2 ANQGSEA. The CDR3 protein is CSVFDRYQTQYF. The CDR3 region has the DNA TGCAGCGTCTTCGACAGATACCAGACCCAGTACTTC.

The rearrangement links TRBV5-1 to TRBJ2-2; TRBD1 aligns across 7 bases. The CDR3 runs to 15 residues. V lost 4 bases to trimming and J lost 5 bases; unmatched junction nucleotides: 8. CDR1 is SGHRS and CDR2 is YFSETQ in the germline V gene. CDR3 DNA: TGCGCCAGCAGCCTGGTAGGGGGCGAGACCGGGGAGCTGTTTTTT. As protein: CASSLVGGETGELFF.